This note documents a single T cell receptor beta chain sequence. Its specificity is not known. The stimulus was an HIV-1 Gag 15-mer peptide pool, around 1.1 ug/peptide/mL. CD40L/CD69 double-negative CD45RO-high memory CD4+ T cells were collected. Suppressive ART was started during chronic HIV-1 infection in these adults. This specimen belongs to a study of persistence of HIV-infected CD4 T cells. Study at large: Donors were ART-treated; their CMV- and Gag-responding CD4+ T cells were isolated.

Germline CDR1 and CDR2: KGHDR and SFDVKD. Trimming pared 4 bases from V and 9 bases from J, leaving 12 bases between. The CDR3 loop spans 13 amino acids. Sequencing used immunoSEQ version 4 in survey mode. TCRdb's copy holds only in-frame clones and misses some; the assay was immunoSEQ multiplex PCR. The sample carries 30,000 or so clones, about four fifths recorded once. The chain employs TRBV24-1 and TRBJ2-1; a weak D match, TRBD1 (5 bases). The source is an adult woman with HIV who was CMV-seropositive. Source: CD4+ T cells sorted from PBMCs after approximately 19-hour stimulation, taken from a patient who received antiretroviral therapy. CDR3 DNA: TGTGCCACCAGTGACAGGGAAATGGGTGAGCAGTTCTTC. It specifies CATSDREMGEQFF.